Reported below is one T cell receptor beta chain. The antigen is undetermined. The V gene's germline CDR1 is LNHNV and CDR2 YYDKDF (reference sequence). CDR3 size: 17 residues. Trimming took off 3 bases at V and 5 bases at J, with 17 bases between the two ends. Assay: immunoSEQ multiplex PCR; the TCRdb copy retains only in-frame clones and omits some. The repertoire holds about 160,000 clones, roughly 94% seen once, with 4.5% to 5.5% in the top ten. The sample belongs to a study of T cell responses to AZD1222 COVID-19 vaccine. Points from the study as a whole: Seropositive at baseline were only a handful of AZD1222 recipients. Close to half of all spike-specific TCRs reportedly target regions of the variants that are unmutated.

The V and J genes are TRBV15 and TRBJ1-6, with D perhaps TRBD1 (6 bases). This clonotype originated in an adult who received the AZD1222 COVID-19 vaccine. Sequencing used peripheral blood, obtained 28 days after the second AZD1222 dose. The CDR3 DNA sequence: TGTGCCACCAGCAGGGACAGCTCCTTTTTAAATAATTCACCCCTCCACTTT. Translation gives CATSRDSSFLNNSPLHF.